These T cell receptor beta chains were read from a single sample in a study of PD-1 blockade in classical Hodgkin lymphoma. The table came from immunoSEQ multiplex PCR; TCRdb's copy has only in-frame clones and leaves some out. Of over 85,000 clones listed, 81% are singletons. The sample consisted of peripheral blood mononuclear cells (PBMCs), taken before the second cycle of nivolumab. All receptors come from a human donor with classical Hodgkin lymphoma. Both conserved end residues are part of each CDR3. The D gene is left open where the match is weak. Size is stated for part of the rows, as once, few or many counts, or as a class when the clone is expanded.

TRBD1,.,TRBJ2-5,TRBV5-1,CASSLEGTGGAGQETQYF,TGCGCCAGCAGCTTGGAAGGGACAGGGGGCGCGGGGCAAGAGACCCAGTACTTC
.,few,TRBJ2-1,TRBV5-4,CASSLAAGRSYNEQFF,TGTGCCAGCAGCTTGGCCGCGGGAAGGTCCTACAATGAGCAGTTCTTC
TRBD2,few,TRBJ2-1,TRBV14,CASSPQRGFNEQFF,TGTGCCAGCAGCCCCCAGCGGGGATTCAATGAGCAGTTCTTC
.,.,TRBJ2-5,TRBV7-2,CASSLATSSETQYF,TGTGCCAGCAGCTTAGCGACTAGTTCTGAGACCCAGTACTTC
.,once,TRBJ2-7,TRBV30,CAWSPRPYEQYF,TGTGCCTGGAGTCCGCGACCTTACGAGCAGTACTTC
.,.,TRBJ2-1,TRBV5-1,CASSLGQVSSYNEQFF,TGCGCCAGCAGCTTGGGACAGGTTAGCTCCTACAATGAGCAGTTCTTC
.,.,TRBJ2-3,TRBV7-2,CASSRLAKLGDTQYF,TGTGCCAGCAGCCGTCTAGCGAAACTTGGAGATACGCAGTATTTT
TRBD2,.,TRBJ2-5,TRBV5-6,CASSPLGLAAEETQYF,TGTGCCAGCAGCCCCCTGGGACTAGCGGCAGAAGAGACCCAGTACTTC
TRBD1,.,TRBJ1-1,TRBV7-8,CASSLTRGARQGGAFF,TGTGCCAGCAGCTTGACGAGGGGGGCTAGACAGGGAGGAGCTTTCTTT
TRBD1,.,TRBJ2-7,TRBV25-1,CASSEFGQGVRYEQYF,TGTGCCAGCAGTGAATTTGGACAGGGGGTGAGGTACGAGCAGTACTTC
.,.,TRBJ1-5,TRBV18,CASSPTSTSNQPQHF,TGTGCCAGCTCCCCCACGTCCACCAGCAATCAGCCCCAGCATTTT
TRBD2,.,TRBJ2-5,TRBV10-3,CATTSGQETQYF,TGTGCCACGACTAGCGGTCAAGAGACCCAGTACTTC
.,few,TRBJ1-4,TRBV29-1,CSAQGTKGGKLFF,TGCAGCGCCCAAGGGACCAAAGGTGGAAAACTGTTTTTT
.,.,TRBJ1-2,TRBV2,CASRGGGANYGYTF,TGTGCCAGCAGGGGGGGAGGAGCTAACTATGGCTACACCTTC
.,.,TRBJ1-2,TRBV11-1,CASSAGVGNIF,TGTGCCAGCAGCGCGGGGGTCGGCAATATCTTC
.,.,TRBJ2-5,TRBV19,CASSIGGWQETQYF,TGTGCCAGTAGTATAGGGGGGTGGCAAGAGACCCAGTACTTC
.,.,TRBJ1-2,TRBV28,CASSLGGLSTNYGYTF,TGTGCCAGCAGTTTAGGGGGACTGAGCACTAACTATGGCTACACCTTC
.,.,TRBJ2-6,TRBV5-4,CASSLVISGSGANVLTF,TGTGCCAGCAGCTTGGTTATTTCGGGGTCTGGGGCCAACGTCCTGACTTTC
.,.,TRBJ1-4,TRBV6-5,CASSYSQANEKLFF,TGTGCCAGCAGTTACTCACAGGCTAATGAAAAACTGTTTTTT
TRBD1,.,TRBJ1-5,TRBV27,CASRPGQGAWHF,TGTGCCAGCAGACCTGGACAGGGCGCCTGGCATTTT
.,.,TRBJ2-5,TRBV7-2,CASSASLRETQYF,TGTGCCAGCAGCGCTAGCCTACGAGAGACCCAGTACTTC
TRBD1,.,TRBJ2-4,TRBV11-2,CASSLGTDKNIQYF,TGTGCCAGCAGCTTGGGGACAGATAAAAACATTCAGTACTTC
.,.,TRBJ1-5,TRBV21-1,CASSKGTPVSNQPQHF,TGTGCCAGCAGCAAAGGGACCCCCGTAAGCAATCAGCCCCAGCATTTT
TRBD2,.,TRBJ2-3,TRBV5-1,CASSSGLAGDSDTQYF,TGCGCCAGCAGCTCGGGACTAGCGGGAGATTCAGATACGCAGTATTTT
.,.,TRBJ2-1,TRBV9,CASSVGMGSYNEQFF,TGTGCCAGCAGCGTAGGCATGGGCTCCTACAATGAGCAGTTCTTC
.,.,TRBJ2-7,TRBV6-5,CASTVLGEQYF,TGTGCCAGCACGGTTCTTGGCGAGCAGTACTTC
TRBD2,.,TRBJ2-1,TRBV9,CASGGSGIDEQFF,TGTGCCTCGGGGGGTAGCGGGATTGATGAGCAGTTCTTC
.,once,TRBJ2-5,TRBV6-6,CASSSLVRETQYF,TGTGCCAGCAGTTCCTTAGTTAGGGAGACCCAGTACTTC
TRBD2,.,TRBJ2-1,TRBV9,CASSSRFAGGGEQFF,TGTGCCAGCAGCTCTCGTTTTGCGGGAGGGGGTGAGCAGTTCTTC
.,.,TRBJ1-2,TRBV6-1,CASSESSGGGFGYGYTF,TGTGCCAGCAGTGAGAGTAGCGGTGGAGGGTTCGGCTATGGCTACACCTTC
.,few,TRBJ1-2,TRBV4-2,CASSQDHTGTLGYTF,TGTGCCAGCAGCCAAGATCACACCGGGACACTTGGCTACACCTTC
TRBD2,.,TRBJ2-1,TRBV6-1,CASFTSGSTYNEQFF,TGTGCCAGCTTTACTAGCGGGAGTACCTACAATGAGCAGTTCTTC
TRBD2,.,TRBJ2-3,TRBV5-1,CASSLGFSGERDTQYF,TGCGCCAGCAGCTTGGGCTTTAGCGGGGAGCGGGATACGCAGTATTTT
TRBD2,.,TRBJ2-7,TRBV5-1,CASRSGRGGLYEQYF,TGCGCCAGCAGAAGCGGGAGAGGGGGACTATACGAGCAGTACTTC
.,.,TRBJ2-1,TRBV9,CASTLRGSSSYNEQFF,TGTGCCAGCACCCTAAGGGGCTCTAGCTCCTACAATGAGCAGTTCTTC
TRBD2,.,TRBJ2-3,TRBV6-5,CASSLAGTSTDTQYF,TGTGCCAGCAGCCTAGCGGGGACTAGCACAGATACGCAGTATTTT
TRBD2,.,TRBJ2-1,TRBV7-9,CASSFSLAAYNEQFF,TGTGCCAGCAGCTTCTCCCTAGCGGCCTACAATGAGCAGTTCTTC
TRBD1,.,TRBJ1-1,TRBV27,CASSSGGAENTEAFF,TGTGCCAGCAGTTCAGGGGGCGCAGAGAACACTGAAGCTTTCTTT
.,.,TRBJ2-2,TRBV2,CASGGQSNTGELFF,TGTGCCAGCGGGGGTCAGTCGAACACCGGGGAGCTGTTTTTT
.,.,TRBJ2-5,TRBV4-3,CASSQDPRPEETQYF,TGCGCCAGCAGCCAAGATCCCAGACCGGAAGAGACCCAGTACTTC
.,.,TRBJ2-7,TRBV28,CASSRSSGAGYEQYF,TGTGCCAGCAGTCGAAGTTCAGGGGCCGGATACGAGCAGTACTTC
.,.,TRBJ2-1,TRBV19,CASSINREGEQFF,TGTGCCAGTAGTATAAACAGGGAAGGTGAGCAGTTCTTC
.,few,TRBJ1-5,TRBV5-5,CASSLILGAPNQPQHF,TGTGCCAGCAGCTTGATTCTGGGGGCTCCCAATCAGCCCCAGCATTTT
.,.,TRBJ2-7,TRBV5-1,CASSLVNGPYEQYF,TGCGCCAGCAGCTTGGTCAACGGACCCTACGAGCAGTACTTC
TRBD1,.,TRBJ1-2,TRBV30,CAWSTVGQGAVRYGYTF,TGTGCCTGGTCCACCGTGGGACAGGGCGCAGTGAGATATGGCTACACCTTC